One and the same sample provided the 5 T cell receptor beta chains below, sequenced in a study of cytotoxic CD8 clonotypes in ibrutinib-treated CLL. Using immunoSEQ multiplex PCR, the repertoire was profiled, and TCRdb retains in-frame clones only, with some absent. The sample holds 95,000 to 100,000 clones, 78% seen once. The material sequenced was PBMCs, taken after 12 months of ibrutinib treatment. These receptors all stem from a human donor with chronic lymphocytic leukemia.

This chain uses TRBV18 with TRBJ2-6; D ambiguous. Germline CDR1 KGHSH, CDR2 LQKENI. CDR3 length equals 17 residues. Between the trimmed V and J ends, which lost 3 bases and 0 bases, there was a span of 12 bases. The DNA for the CDR3 is TGTGCCAGCTCACCTACAGTAACATACTCTGGGGCCAACGTCCTGACTTTC. Amino acids: CASSPTVTYSGANVLTF.

The rearrangement links TRBV20-1 to TRBJ2-7, with 7 nucleotides matching TRBD1. CDR3 size: 11 residues. With 5 bases clipped from V and 6 bases from J, the junction kept 4 bases outside the gene matches. The V gene's germline CDR1 is DFQATT and CDR2 SNEGSKA (reference sequence). CDR3 coding DNA: TGCAGTGCTCGGGACAGATCCGAGCAGTACTTC. Its protein is CSARDRSEQYF.

The chain has TRBV6-5 and TRBJ1-1; D possibly corresponds to TRBD1 (5 bases). The CDR3 sequence is 15 residues long. Germline V CDR1 and CDR2: MNHEY, SVGAGI. The V end lost 5 bases, the J end lost 1 base, and 14 bases lay between the germline ends. CDR3 loop: CASSLTGTKNTEAFF. CDR3 sequence (DNA): TGTGCCAGCAGTCTAACCGGGACCAAGAACACTGAAGCTTTCTTT.

The chain links TRBV11-3 to TRBJ2-5, with a weak D call TRBD2 (6 bases). The CDR3 runs 16 residues. Trimming stripped 2 bases from V and 1 base from J, with 14 bases between. CDR1 and CDR2 from the germline V gene are SGHNT and YENEEA. The CDR3 DNA reads as TGTGCCAGCAGCTTAAGGTCGGCTAGCGCCCAAGAGACCCAGTACTTC. This encodes CASSLRSASAQETQYF.

V gene TRBV5-1 combines with J gene TRBJ2-1; 9 positions match TRBD1. This CDR3 contains 15 residues. Trimming at V came to 4 bases and at J to 3 bases, leaving 5 bases not matched to a gene. The germline CDR1 and CDR2 sequences are SGHRS and YFSETQ. This chain's CDR3 is CASSRTGVSYNEQFF. In DNA form, the CDR3 reads TGCGCCAGCAGCAGGACAGGGGTTAGCTACAATGAGCAGTTCTTC.